Described below is a single T cell receptor (beta chain) sequence and its context. This clone was detected many times. No cognate antigen has been identified for it. Per-base qualities were not stored, and no clone one base away is much larger. The treatment or condition label corresponds to: oral pan-JAK inhibitor, 5-10 mg twice daily. Lesional scalp punch biopsies and peripheral blood were obtained from alopecia areata patients. PBMCs were separated by density centrifugation and stained for CD3, CD4 and CD8, after which CD4+ and CD8+ T cells were sorted on a FACSAria. This sample stems from a study of CD8+ T cells in alopecia areata (dated by TCRdb to between 2018 and 2020). Some background on the complete study: Treated patients were enrolled in an open-label pilot trial of oral tofacitinib, 5 to 10 mg twice daily, for moderate-to-severe alopecia areata. Biopsies were taken from tofacitinib-treated patients at baseline and again at 4 and 24 weeks into treatment, and several of those patients also had a later scalp biopsy. Scalp clonality was compared among normal scalp (n=4), patchy alopecia areata scalp (n=8), and alopecia totalis/universalis scalp (n=8). The SALT score, which quantifies the percentage of affected scalp surface area, was used to measure disease severity in treated patients. Tofacitinib was administered for 6 to 18 months, and 6 months of follow-up off drug were then conducted to assess delayed response and recurrence. RNA came from the PAXgene miRNA kit for fixed scalp, the miRNeasy kit for PBMCs, and the RNeasy kit for mouse skin. To study T cell clonal expansion in alopecia areata, the researchers applied high-throughput TCRbeta sequencing to both the C3H/HeJ mouse model and human patients. TCRbeta CDR3 regions were amplified by immunoSEQ multiplex PCR with 35 Vbeta forward and 13 Jbeta reverse primers. In humans, TCRbeta sequencing was performed on scalp tissue and on sorted CD4+ and CD8+ peripheral blood T cells from healthy controls and from patients with patchy or totalis/universalis alopecia areata.

Library preparation employed the immunoSEQ multiplex PCR assay. To provide template for TCR sequencing, every sample had RNA extracted and reverse transcribed into cDNA. SuperScript III was used for first-strand cDNA synthesis, primed with a 2:1 mix of oligo-dT and random hexamers. A synthetic immune receptor repertoire was used to measure amplification bias, and any remaining bias was corrected computationally. In the authors' own workflow: Raw reads were preprocessed to remove errors, and CDR3 was defined by IMGT conventions from the conserved cysteine to phenylalanine. Clonality was calculated as 1 minus Shannon entropy normalized by log2 of the number of productive unique TCRs. Whether scalp clones were CD4 or CD8 was inferred by matching scalp TCRbeta sequences against CD4 and CD8 repertoires sorted from blood. In its TCRdb copy, this immuneACCESS table keeps in-frame sequences only and misses some clones. Where compared with another copy, unresolved V genes explain less than half of these, and the others have no known cause. V and J calls and clone size come straight from that table; D and trimming were deduced from the DNA. In all, the sample holds about 200,000 clones, and more than 30% of those were seen once. The ten top clones hold 0.48% of the sample.

Taken from cysteine to phenylalanine, the CDR3 has 15 residues. Left in the record is the CDR3 DNA by itself, 45 bases read in frame from the first base. V was cut back by 3 bases and J by 1 base, leaving a gap of 13 bases between them. From a lookup of the germline V gene, CDR1 and CDR2 are SGHTA and FQGNSA. Broad study findings and their caveats: Scalp TCR repertoire analysis is complicated because resident alphabeta T cells in normal human skin are also sequenced, whereas mouse skin is dominated by gammadelta T cells. The treated cohort was small, with a single nonresponder, so links between baseline CD8+ expansion and response need larger studies. Tofacitinib significantly decreased scalp clonality and the number of expanded CD8+ clones among the top 100 scalp clones. TCR sequences shared between patients were less clear than in mice, possibly partly because of HLA diversity in the patient population. Compared with normal scalp, lesional scalp, particularly in alopecia totalis/universalis, had higher clonality and more expanded CD8+ clones, which suggests antigenic drive. Many expanded lesional clones were found to persist in scalp and blood during tofacitinib treatment, and relapse after treatment cessation may be partly explained by this persistence.

The chain is made from TRBV7-2 and TRBJ2-7; TRBD2 is perhaps the D gene, given 7 matching bases. This receptor was obtained from a human donor with alopecia areata. This specimen was CD4+ T cells sorted from blood, taken at approximately week 31, from a patient treated with tofacitinib. The sequenced DNA is TGTGCCAGCAGCTTTCACGGGGGGCGGTCCTACGAGCAGTACTTC. The encoded protein is CASSFHGGRSYEQYF.